This TCR beta chain was retrieved from a study of technical replicates of blood from several donors. Libraries were prepared by immunoSEQ multiplex PCR; TCRdb keeps only in-frame clonotypes and omits some of them. Of some 64,000 clones detected, roughly 92% appear once; the ten largest clones hold around 4%. This TCR was recovered from a human donor in good health. Some clones in this sample may be carry-over from other donors' samples. The source material was PBMCs.

CDR3 nucleotides: TGTGCCAGCAGCTTAGCCAGGGGGCAGGTCTACGAGCAGTACTTC. It yields the protein CASSLARGQVYEQYF. The chain combines TRBV11-2 with TRBJ2-7; TRBD1 matches 8 bases. The germline V gene encodes CDR1 SGHAT and CDR2 FQNNGV. This CDR3 has 15 residues. V was clipped by 1 base and J by 3 bases; unmatched bases: 5.